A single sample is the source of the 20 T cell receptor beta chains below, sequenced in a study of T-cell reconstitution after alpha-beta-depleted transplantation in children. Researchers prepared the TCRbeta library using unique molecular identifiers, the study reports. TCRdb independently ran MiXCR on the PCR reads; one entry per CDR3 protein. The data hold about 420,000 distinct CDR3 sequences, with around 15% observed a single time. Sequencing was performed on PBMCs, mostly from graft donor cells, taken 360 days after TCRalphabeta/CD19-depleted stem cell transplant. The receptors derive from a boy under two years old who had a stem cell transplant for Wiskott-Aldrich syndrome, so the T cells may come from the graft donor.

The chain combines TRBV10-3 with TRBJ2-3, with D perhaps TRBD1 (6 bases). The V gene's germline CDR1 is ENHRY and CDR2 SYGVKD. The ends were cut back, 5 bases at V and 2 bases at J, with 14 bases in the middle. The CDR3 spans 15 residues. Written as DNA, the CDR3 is TGTGCCATCAGTAAAGACAGGATCCCCACAGATACGCAGTATTTT. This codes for CAISKDRIPTDTQYF.

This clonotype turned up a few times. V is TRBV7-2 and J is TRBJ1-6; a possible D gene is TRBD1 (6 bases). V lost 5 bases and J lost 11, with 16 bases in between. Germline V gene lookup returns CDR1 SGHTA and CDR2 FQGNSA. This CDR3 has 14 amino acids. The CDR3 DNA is TGTGCCAGCAGCAAACAGGGAGATGTTACACCCCTCCACTTT. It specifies CASSKQGDVTPLHF.

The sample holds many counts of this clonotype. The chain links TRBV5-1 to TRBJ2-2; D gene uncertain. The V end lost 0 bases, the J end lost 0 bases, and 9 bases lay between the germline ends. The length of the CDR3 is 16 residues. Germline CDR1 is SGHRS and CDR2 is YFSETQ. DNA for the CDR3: TGCGCCAGCAGCTTGGTTCGGTCTACGAACACCGGGGAGCTGTTTTTT. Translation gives CASSLVRSTNTGELFF.

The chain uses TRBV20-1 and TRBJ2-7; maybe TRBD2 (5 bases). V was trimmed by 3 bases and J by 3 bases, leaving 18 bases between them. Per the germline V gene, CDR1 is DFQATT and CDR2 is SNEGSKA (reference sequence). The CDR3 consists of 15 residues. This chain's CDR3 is CSASPRDTGFYEQYF. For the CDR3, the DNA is TGCAGTGCTAGCCCAAGAGATACGGGATTCTACGAGCAGTACTTC.

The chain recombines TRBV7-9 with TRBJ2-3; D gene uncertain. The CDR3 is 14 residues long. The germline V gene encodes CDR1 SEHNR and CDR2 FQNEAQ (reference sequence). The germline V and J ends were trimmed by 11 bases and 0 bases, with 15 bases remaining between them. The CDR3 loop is CASLVPSSTDTQYF. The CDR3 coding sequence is TGTGCCTCCCTCGTTCCATCTAGCACAGATACGCAGTATTTT.

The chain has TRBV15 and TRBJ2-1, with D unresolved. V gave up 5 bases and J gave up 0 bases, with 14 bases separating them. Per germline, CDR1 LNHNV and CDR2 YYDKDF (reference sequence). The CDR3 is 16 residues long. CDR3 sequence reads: CATSPLYTSSYNEQFF. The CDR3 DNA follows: TGTGCCACCAGCCCTCTCTACACGAGCTCCTACAATGAGCAGTTCTTC. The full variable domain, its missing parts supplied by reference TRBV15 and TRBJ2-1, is DAMVIQNPRYQVTQFGKPVTLSCSQTLNHNVMYWYQQKSSQAPKLLFHYYDKDFNNEADTPDNFQSRRPNTSFCFLDIRSPGLGDTAMYLCATSPLYTSSYNEQFFGPGTRLTVL.

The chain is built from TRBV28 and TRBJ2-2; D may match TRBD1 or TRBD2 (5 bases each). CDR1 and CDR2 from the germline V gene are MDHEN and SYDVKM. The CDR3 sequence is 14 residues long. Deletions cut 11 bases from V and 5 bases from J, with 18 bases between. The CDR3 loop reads CAARGEGRTGELFF. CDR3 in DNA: TGTGCCGCACGGGGCGAGGGGCGAACCGGGGAGCTGTTTTTT. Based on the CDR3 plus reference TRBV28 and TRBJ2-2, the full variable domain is DVKVTQSSRYLVKRTGEKVFLECVQDMDHENMFWYRQDPGLGLRLIYFSYDVKMKEKGDIPEGYSVSREKKERFSLILESASTNQTSMYLCAARGEGRTGELFFGEGSRLTVL.

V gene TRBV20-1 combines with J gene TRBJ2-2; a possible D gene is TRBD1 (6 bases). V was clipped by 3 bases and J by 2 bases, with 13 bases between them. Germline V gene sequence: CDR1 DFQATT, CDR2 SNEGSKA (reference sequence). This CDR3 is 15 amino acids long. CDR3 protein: CSARSGTFNTGELFF. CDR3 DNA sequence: TGCAGTGCTAGGTCCGGGACATTCAACACCGGGGAGCTGTTTTTT.

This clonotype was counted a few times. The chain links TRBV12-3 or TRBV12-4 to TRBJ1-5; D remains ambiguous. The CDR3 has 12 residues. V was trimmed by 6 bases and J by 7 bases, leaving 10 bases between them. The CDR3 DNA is TGTGCCAGCAGAGGAGGGAGCCAGCCCCAGCATTTT. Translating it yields CASRGGSQPQHF.

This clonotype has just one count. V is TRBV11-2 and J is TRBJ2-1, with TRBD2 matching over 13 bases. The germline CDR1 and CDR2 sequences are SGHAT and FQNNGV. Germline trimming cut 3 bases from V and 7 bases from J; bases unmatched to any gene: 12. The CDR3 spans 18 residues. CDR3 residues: CASSLIGKGLAGVNEQFF. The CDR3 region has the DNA TGTGCCAGCAGCTTGATAGGGAAAGGACTAGCGGGAGTAAATGAGCAGTTCTTC.

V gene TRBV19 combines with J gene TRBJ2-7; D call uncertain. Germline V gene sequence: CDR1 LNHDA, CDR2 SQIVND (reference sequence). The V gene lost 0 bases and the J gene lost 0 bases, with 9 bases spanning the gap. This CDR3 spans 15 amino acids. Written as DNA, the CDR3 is TGTGCCAGTAGTATAGAGGGTCGGACCTCCTACGAGCAGTACTTC. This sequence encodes CASSIEGRTSYEQYF.

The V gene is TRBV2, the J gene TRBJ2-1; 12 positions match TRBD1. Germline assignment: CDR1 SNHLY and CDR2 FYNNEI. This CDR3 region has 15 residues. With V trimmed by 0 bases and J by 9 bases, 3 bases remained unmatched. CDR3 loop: CASSEAGQGASEQFF. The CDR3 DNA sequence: TGTGCCAGCAGTGAAGCGGGACAGGGGGCGAGTGAGCAGTTCTTC.

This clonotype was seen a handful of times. The CDR3 bases are TGTGCCAGCGGCGAGCTGTTTTTT. Amino acids: CASGELFF. This sequence joins TRBV7-9 and TRBJ2-2; D is uncertain. CDR1 SEHNR and CDR2 FQNEAQ come from the germline V gene (reference sequence). The CDR3 contains 8 residues. V dropped 8 bases and J dropped 11 bases, with 3 bases sitting between them.

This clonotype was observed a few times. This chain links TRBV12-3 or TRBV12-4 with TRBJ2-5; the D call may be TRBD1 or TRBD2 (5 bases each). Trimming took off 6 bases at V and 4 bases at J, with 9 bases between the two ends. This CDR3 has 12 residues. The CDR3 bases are TGTGCCAGCAGGGGGGTAGGAGAGACCCAGTACTTC. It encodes CASRGVGETQYF.

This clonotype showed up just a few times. This CDR3 is CSVGGVSSYNEQFF. The CDR3, as DNA: TGCAGCGTTGGTGGTGTTTCCTCCTACAATGAGCAGTTCTTC. The V call is TRBV29-1, the J call TRBJ2-1; D unclear. Between the trimmed V and J ends, which lost 4 bases and 0 bases, there was a span of 10 bases. The CDR3 extends over 14 amino acids. CDR1 and CDR2 (germline): SQVTM, ANQGSEA.

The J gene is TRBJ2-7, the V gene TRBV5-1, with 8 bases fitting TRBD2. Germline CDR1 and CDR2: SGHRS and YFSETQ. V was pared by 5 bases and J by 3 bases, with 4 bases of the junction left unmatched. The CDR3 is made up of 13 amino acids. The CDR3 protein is CASSMRGDYEQYF. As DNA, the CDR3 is TGCGCCAGCAGTATGCGGGGGGACTACGAGCAGTACTTC.

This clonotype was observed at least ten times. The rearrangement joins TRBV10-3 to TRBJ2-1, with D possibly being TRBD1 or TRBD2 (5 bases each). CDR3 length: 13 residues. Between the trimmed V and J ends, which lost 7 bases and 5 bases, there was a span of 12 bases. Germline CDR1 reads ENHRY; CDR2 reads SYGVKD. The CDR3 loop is CAITPGANNEQFF. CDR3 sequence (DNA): TGTGCCATCACTCCCGGGGCCAACAATGAGCAGTTCTTC.

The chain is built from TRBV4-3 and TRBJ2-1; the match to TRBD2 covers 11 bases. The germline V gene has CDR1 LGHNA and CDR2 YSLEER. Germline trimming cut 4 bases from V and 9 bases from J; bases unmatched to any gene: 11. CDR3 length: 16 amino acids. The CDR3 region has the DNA TGCGCCAGCAGCCGAATAGCGGGAGGGCCGTTCGGTGAGCAGTTCTTC. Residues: CASSRIAGGPFGEQFF.

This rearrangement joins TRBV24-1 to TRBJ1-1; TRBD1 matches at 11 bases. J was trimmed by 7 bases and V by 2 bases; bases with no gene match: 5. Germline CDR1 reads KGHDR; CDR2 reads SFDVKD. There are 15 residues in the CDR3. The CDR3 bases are TGTGCCACCAGTGATTCCGGACAGGGGGCTAATGAAGCTTTCTTT. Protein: CATSDSGQGANEAFF.

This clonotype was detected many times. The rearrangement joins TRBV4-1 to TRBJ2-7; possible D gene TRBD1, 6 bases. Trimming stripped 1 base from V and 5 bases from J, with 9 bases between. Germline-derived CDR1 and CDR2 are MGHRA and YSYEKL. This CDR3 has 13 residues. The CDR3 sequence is CASSQVSGDEQYF. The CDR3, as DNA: TGCGCCAGCAGCCAAGTATCAGGGGACGAGCAGTACTTC.